What follows are 8 T cell receptor beta chains derived from one specimen sequenced in a study of blood T cell repertoires in COVID-19. The data were produced by immunoSEQ multiplex PCR, yet TCRdb's version contains in-frame clones alone and is incomplete. The sample holds 210,000 or so clones; 80% are singletons and the top ten take 6.5% to 8.5%. Material for sequencing was PBMCs or T cells enriched from blood (not recorded which). The receptors were gathered from a woman aged 40 to 49 with acute COVID-19.

The chain employs TRBV10-2 and TRBJ2-5, with D perhaps matching TRBD1 (6 bases). The CDR3 totals 14 residues. The germline gives CDR1 WSHSY, CDR2 SAAADI. V was cut by 6 bases and J by 5 bases, with 16 bases left in between. CDR3 nucleotide sequence: TGCGCCAGCAGGGGACCAACAGGGTTTGAGACCCAGTACTTC. It is translated as CASRGPTGFETQYF.

The V call is TRBV27, the J call TRBJ1-5, with D tentatively TRBD1 (5 bases). Germline values: CDR1 MNHEY, CDR2 SMNVEV (reference sequence). Trimming removed 3 bases from V and 2 bases from J, with 8 bases in between. The CDR3 is 14 amino acids. The CDR3 region is CASSLGGGNQPQHF. The CDR3 DNA reads TGTGCCAGCAGTTTGGGAGGGGGCAATCAGCCCCAGCATTTT.

The rearrangement joins TRBV13 to TRBJ1-2, with 8 bases fitting TRBD1. The CDR3 totals 15 residues. V shed 5 bases, J shed 0 bases, and the junction held 5 bases outside the gene matches. Per germline, CDR1 PRHDT and CDR2 FYEKMQ (reference sequence). The CDR3 DNA is TGTGCCAGCAGCGCTCAGGGGGCCACTAACTATGGCTACACCTTC. Protein sequence: CASSAQGATNYGYTF.

The genes are TRBV28 and TRBJ2-7; 12 bases map to TRBD2. Germline trimming cut 3 bases from V and 4 bases from J; bases unmatched to any gene: 13. CDR1 MDHEN and CDR2 SYDVKM come from the germline V gene. The CDR3 extends over 18 amino acids. CDR3 sequence: CASSFPLMTSGGSYEQYF. CDR3 nucleotides: TGTGCCAGCAGTTTCCCCCTGATGACTAGCGGGGGTTCTTACGAGCAGTACTTC. The complete variable domain, with remaining parts taken from reference TRBV28 and TRBJ2-7, reads DVKVTQSSRYLVKRTGEKVFLECVQDMDHENMFWYRQDPGLGLRLIYFSYDVKMKEKGDIPEGYSVSREKKERFSLILESASTNQTSMYLCASSFPLMTSGGSYEQYFGPGTRLTVT.

The chain carries TRBV28 and TRBJ2-3, with a tentative D call TRBD1 (6 bases). The CDR3 extends over 13 amino acids. From germline, CDR1 is MDHEN and CDR2 SYDVKM. V lost 2 bases and J 3 bases, leaving 6 bases between the germline ends. DNA for the CDR3: TGTGCCAGCAGTTTAAGGGGGACAGATACGCAGTATTTT. This gives the protein CASSLRGTDTQYF. Filled out from reference TRBV28 and TRBJ2-3, the complete variable domain reads DVKVTQSSRYLVKRTGEKVFLECVQDMDHENMFWYRQDPGLGLRLIYFSYDVKMKEKGDIPEGYSVSREKKERFSLILESASTNQTSMYLCASSLRGTDTQYFGPGTRLTVL.

This clone was seen a few times. J is TRBJ1-5 and V is TRBV30; the D gene is possibly TRBD1 (5 bases). The V end lost 2 bases, the J end lost 6 bases, and 8 bases lay between the germline ends. The CDR3 contains 12 residues. From germline, CDR1 is GTSNPN and CDR2 SVGIG (reference sequence). Here the CDR3 reads CAWSLQGQPQHF. The CDR3 nucleotides read TGTGCCTGGAGTCTCCAGGGTCAGCCCCAGCATTTT.

The chain combines TRBV7-3 with TRBJ2-3; TRBD2 matches at 7 bases. CDR1 and CDR2 from the germline V gene are SGHTA and FQGTGA. The CDR3 has 16 residues. The V segment lost 2 bases and the J segment 0 bases; nucleotides outside the gene matches: 5. The CDR3 spells CASSLGAGASTDTQYF. For the CDR3, the DNA is TGTGCCAGCAGCTTAGGGGCGGGAGCTAGCACAGATACGCAGTATTTT.

CDR3 in DNA: TGCGCCAGCAGACCCCGGGACAGGGGGAGGGAAGAAAAACTGTTTTTT. This sequence encodes CASRPRDRGREEKLFF. The chain carries TRBV4-1 and TRBJ1-4, with 11 bases lining up with TRBD1. CDR1 and CDR2 from the germline V gene are MGHRA and YSYEKL. V lost 6 bases to trimming and J lost 8 bases; unmatched junction nucleotides: 11. The CDR3 has 16 amino acids.